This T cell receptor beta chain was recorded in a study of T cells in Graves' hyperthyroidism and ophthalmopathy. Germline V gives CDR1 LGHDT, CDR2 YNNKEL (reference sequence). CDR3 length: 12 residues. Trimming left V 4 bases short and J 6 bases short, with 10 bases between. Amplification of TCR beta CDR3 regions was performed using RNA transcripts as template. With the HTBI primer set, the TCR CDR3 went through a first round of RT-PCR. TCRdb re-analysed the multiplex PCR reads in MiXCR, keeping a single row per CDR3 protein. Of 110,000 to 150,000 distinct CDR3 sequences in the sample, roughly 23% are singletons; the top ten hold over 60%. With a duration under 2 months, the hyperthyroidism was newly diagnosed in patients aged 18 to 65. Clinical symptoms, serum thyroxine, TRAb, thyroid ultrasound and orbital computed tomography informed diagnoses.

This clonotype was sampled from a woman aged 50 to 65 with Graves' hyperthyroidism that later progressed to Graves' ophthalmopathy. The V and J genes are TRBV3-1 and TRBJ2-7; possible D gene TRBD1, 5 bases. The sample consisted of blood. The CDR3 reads CASSPDSSEQYF. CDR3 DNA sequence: TGTGCCAGCAGCCCCGACAGCTCCGAGCAGTACTTC.